The 28 T cell receptor beta chains below all came from one sample that was sequenced in a study of monozygotic twins with inflammatory bowel disease. TCRdb reworked the 5' RACE reads into one entry per CDR3 protein, no DNA. With around 400,000 distinct CDR3 sequences in the sample, the ten largest clones hold around 2.3%. Sequencing input: blood. Every receptor here comes from a human donor with ulcerative colitis or Crohn's disease, or a healthy co-twin of an affected twin (not recorded which).

The V gene is TRBV7-2, the J gene TRBJ2-5; TCRdb calls TRBD1, which cannot be checked without DNA. Germline V gene data show CDR1 as SGHTA and CDR2 as FQGNSA. This CDR3 is built from 15 residues. CDR3 sequence: CASSLGGTDQETQYF.

This chain links TRBV5-8 with TRBJ1-4; without DNA, the TCRdb call of TRBD1 cannot be checked. This CDR3 is built from 16 residues. Germline CDR1 is SGHTS and CDR2 is YDEGEE. CDR3 sequence: CASSRLLRGDNEKLFF.

This chain joins TRBV4-3 and TRBJ2-3; TCRdb selects TRBD1, and the lack of DNA leaves this call unchecked. Germline lookup yields CDR1 LGHNA and CDR2 YSLEER. The CDR3 extends over 16 amino acids. CDR3 sequence reads: CASSQVHRTPTDTQYF.

J is TRBJ1-1 and V is TRBV5-1. Germline values: CDR1 SGHRS, CDR2 YFSETQ. This CDR3 is built from 16 residues. CDR3 residues: CASSLGGGTVNTEAFF. The full variable domain, rest sourced from reference TRBV5-1 and TRBJ1-1, is KAGVTQTPRYLIKTRGQQVTLSCSPISGHRSVSWYQQTPGQGLQFLFEYFSETQRNKGNFPGRFSGRQFSNSRSEMNVSTLELGDSALYLCASSLGGGTVNTEAFFGQGTRLTVV.

The rearrangement joins TRBV7-2 to TRBJ2-3. This CDR3 has 14 residues. Germline-derived CDR1 and CDR2 are SGHTA and FQGNSA. The CDR3 is CASSLATSSDTQYF.

The chain recombines TRBV20-1 with TRBJ2-2; the TCRdb D gene call, TRBD2, has no DNA to confirm it. The CDR3 sequence is 17 residues long. The V gene's germline CDR1 is DFQATT and CDR2 SNEGSKA (reference sequence). CDR3 protein: CSARGTSGSANTGELFF.

CDR3 protein: CASSLGQGVYNEQFF. The chain uses TRBV5-5 and TRBJ2-1; TCRdb indicates TRBD1, and absent DNA this call remains unverified. The CDR3 consists of 15 residues. Germline lookup yields CDR1 SGHKS and CDR2 YYEKEE (reference sequence).

The chain combines TRBV11-2 with TRBJ2-1. Germline V gene data show CDR1 as SGHAT and CDR2 as FQNNGV. The CDR3 is 15 amino acids. The CDR3 protein is CASSSRTDRGNEQFF.

The rearrangement links TRBV5-8 to TRBJ1-5. CDR3 length: 14 amino acids. Germline V gene sequence: CDR1 SGHTS, CDR2 YDEGEE. The CDR3 spells CASTWTDSNQPQHF.

V gene TRBV9 combines with J gene TRBJ2-1; TCRdb returns TRBD1, unconfirmable since there is no DNA. CDR1 SGDLS and CDR2 YYNGEE come from the germline V gene. This CDR3 region has 17 residues. This chain's CDR3 is CASSRLWGEGVKSEQFF.

The gene calls are TRBV7-9 and TRBJ2-1; the TCRdb call, TRBD2, lacks DNA for checking. Germline-derived CDR1 and CDR2 are SEHNR and FQNEAQ (reference sequence). The length of the CDR3 is 15 residues. This CDR3 reads CASSPKRALGNEQFF.

The chain has TRBV9 and TRBJ2-7; TCRdb names TRBD2, which stays unverified in the absence of DNA. The germline gives CDR1 SGDLS, CDR2 YYNGEE. The CDR3 consists of 15 residues. CDR3 loop: CASSVGTSLPYEQYF.

This chain links TRBV28 with TRBJ2-1; TCRdb's D call, TRBD1, is unchecked because there is no DNA. The CDR3 is made up of 12 amino acids. Looked up from germline, CDR1 is MDHEN and CDR2 is SYDVKM. CDR3 sequence: CASSLATGRPIF. The full variable domain, with the rest looked up from reference TRBV28 and TRBJ2-1, is DVKVTQSSRYLVKRTGEKVFLECVQDMDHENMFWYRQDPGLGLRLIYFSYDVKMKEKGDIPEGYSVSREKKERFSLILESASTNQTSMYLCASSLATGRPIFGPGTRLTVL.

The chain recombines TRBV20-1 with TRBJ2-7. This CDR3 has 11 amino acids. Germline assignment: CDR1 DFQATT and CDR2 SNEGSKA (reference sequence). The CDR3 region is CSAGRSYEQYF.

The CDR3 protein is CASSTGTGAGVPTDTQYF. The chain uses TRBV5-1 and TRBJ2-3; TCRdb gives TRBD1 as the D gene, but with no DNA this cannot be confirmed. Germline-derived CDR1 and CDR2 are SGHRS and YFSETQ. This CDR3 has 18 amino acids. Full variable domain (rest looked up from reference TRBV5-1 and TRBJ2-3): KAGVTQTPRYLIKTRGQQVTLSCSPISGHRSVSWYQQTPGQGLQFLFEYFSETQRNKGNFPGRFSGRQFSNSRSEMNVSTLELGDSALYLCASSTGTGAGVPTDTQYFGPGTRLTVL.

J is TRBJ2-3 and V is TRBV4-1; TCRdb reports TRBD1, a call that lacks DNA to check it against. The CDR3 length is 17 residues. The germline gives CDR1 MGHRA, CDR2 YSYEKL. This CDR3 is CASSQVPTGGSTDTQYF.

This chain uses TRBV15 with TRBJ2-3. Germline values: CDR1 LNHNV, CDR2 YYDKDF (reference sequence). The CDR3 runs to 15 residues. The CDR3 loop reads CATSRVQLGQDTQYF.

The genes are TRBV2 and TRBJ1-2; TCRdb reports TRBD1, a call that lacks DNA to check it against. Germline V CDR1 and CDR2: SNHLY, FYNNEI. CDR3 length: 11 amino acids. CDR3 sequence: CASGAFYGYTF.

The genes are TRBV10-3 and TRBJ2-7. Per germline, CDR1 ENHRY and CDR2 SYGVKD. This CDR3 contains 14 residues. Here the CDR3 reads CAISESPQGKKQYF.

The rearrangement joins TRBV7-2 to TRBJ2-2; TCRdb reports TRBD1, a call that lacks DNA to check it against. Germline assignment: CDR1 SGHTA and CDR2 FQGNSA. The CDR3 loop spans 15 amino acids. The CDR3: CASSLFVGGTGELFF.

The chain is built from TRBV29-1 and TRBJ2-5; the TRBD1 assignment by TCRdb is unverifiable without DNA. The CDR3 totals 13 residues. Germline loops: CDR1 SQVTM, CDR2 ANQGSEA. Here the CDR3 reads CSVGDRGLETQYF.

The chain has TRBV4-3 and TRBJ2-1; TCRdb returns TRBD1, unconfirmable since there is no DNA. The CDR3 extends over 18 amino acids. From germline, CDR1 is LGHNA and CDR2 YSLEER. This CDR3 is CASSQGVGGASSYNEQFF.

The chain carries TRBV12-3 or TRBV12-4 and TRBJ1-2; there is no DNA to check the TCRdb D call of TRBD1. CDR3 length: 13 residues. The CDR3 region is CASSATGFYGYTF.

This chain uses TRBV7-2 with TRBJ2-7; as DNA is missing, the TRBD1 call by TCRdb cannot be tested. CDR1 SGHTA and CDR2 FQGNSA come from the germline V gene. The CDR3 runs to 16 residues. CDR3 loop: CASSLFGTGGLYEQYF.

This chain connects TRBV7-9 to TRBJ2-1; TCRdb calls TRBD1, which cannot be checked without DNA. The CDR3 is made up of 15 amino acids. Germline CDR1 and CDR2: SEHNR and FQNEAQ (reference sequence). CDR3 residues: CASSRRDGTYNEQFF.

The V gene is TRBV5-1, the J gene TRBJ2-2; absent DNA, TCRdb's TRBD1 call cannot be checked. The CDR3 contains 16 residues. Germline V gives CDR1 SGHRS, CDR2 YFSETQ. CDR3 sequence reads: CASSQGGTGNTGELFF. The full variable domain, in which reference TRBV5-1 and TRBJ2-2 provide the parts outside the CDR3, is KAGVTQTPRYLIKTRGQQVTLSCSPISGHRSVSWYQQTPGQGLQFLFEYFSETQRNKGNFPGRFSGRQFSNSRSEMNVSTLELGDSALYLCASSQGGTGNTGELFFGEGSRLTVL.

The J gene is TRBJ1-5, the V gene TRBV20-1; TCRdb designates TRBD1, a call that cannot be tested without DNA. Germline values: CDR1 DFQATT, CDR2 SNEGSKA (reference sequence). The CDR3 is 15 residues long. CDR3 region: CSADKPQGFNQPQHF.

This chain connects TRBV7-8 to TRBJ2-5; TCRdb proposes TRBD1, but this gene call is untestable without DNA. This CDR3 is built from 16 residues. CDR1 is SGHVS and CDR2 is FQNEAQ in the germline V gene. The CDR3 reads CASILRGDTTQETQYF.